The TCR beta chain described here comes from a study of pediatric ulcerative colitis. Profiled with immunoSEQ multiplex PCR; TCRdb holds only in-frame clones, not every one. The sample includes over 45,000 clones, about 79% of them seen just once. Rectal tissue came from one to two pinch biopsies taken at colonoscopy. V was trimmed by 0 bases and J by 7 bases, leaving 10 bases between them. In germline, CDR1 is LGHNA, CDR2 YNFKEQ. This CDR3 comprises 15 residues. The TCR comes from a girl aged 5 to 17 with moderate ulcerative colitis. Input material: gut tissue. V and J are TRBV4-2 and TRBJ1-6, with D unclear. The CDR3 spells CASSQESGLNSPLHF. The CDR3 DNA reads TGTGCCAGCAGCCAAGAGTCGGGTTTAAATTCACCCCTCCACTTT.